Each of the 4 T cell receptor beta chains below was sequenced from the same sample in a study of spatial heterogeneity in lung cancer. TCRdb used MiXCR to reprocess the 5' RACE reads, holding one entry per CDR3 protein. The top ten clones hold around a fifth of a sample with over 85,000 distinct CDR3 sequences, just under 20% of them seen once. Described time point: blood at routine non-recurrence follow-up after resection. The material sequenced was PBMCs, taken at follow-up. The receptors derive from a male donor with early-stage non-small cell lung cancer.

The chain combines TRBV7-9 with TRBJ1-1; D possibly corresponds to TRBD1 (5 bases). Germline CDR1 is SEHNR and CDR2 is FQNEAQ (reference sequence). This CDR3 has 12 residues. CDR3 DNA sequence: TGTGCAATCAGGGAGGGTGAAACTGAAGCTTTCTTT. As protein: CAIREGETEAFF.

The chain combines TRBV7-2 with TRBJ1-6; D is uncertain. V lost 3 bases and J 8 bases, leaving 11 bases between the germline ends. CDR3 length: 14 residues. Germline CDR1 SGHTA, CDR2 FQGNSA. CDR3: CASSFLGSDSPLHF. Written as DNA, the CDR3 is TGTGCCAGCAGCTTTCTGGGGTCGGATTCACCCCTCCACTTT.

The chain joins TRBV3-1 to TRBJ2-7; D gene ambiguous. With 0 bases removed from V and 0 bases from J, the gap between germline ends came to 6 bases. The CDR3 has 14 amino acids. CDR1 LGHDT and CDR2 YNNKEL come from the germline V gene (reference sequence). This chain's CDR3 is CASSQEISSYEQYF. The CDR3 DNA sequence: TGTGCCAGCAGCCAAGAAATTAGCTCCTACGAGCAGTACTTC.

The chain is built from TRBV9 and TRBJ1-6; D ambiguous. The germline V and J ends were trimmed by 3 bases and 5 bases, with 15 bases remaining between them. From germline, CDR1 is SGDLS and CDR2 YYNGEE. This CDR3 spans 16 amino acids. The CDR3 DNA follows: TGTGCCAGCAGCGCCACCCCCGAGTTCCATAATTCACCCCTCCACTTT. Translated: CASSATPEFHNSPLHF. The entire variable domain, with the rest obtained from reference TRBV9 and TRBJ1-6, is as follows: DSGVTQTPKHLITATGQRVTLRCSPRSGDLSVYWYQQSLDQGLQFLIQYYNGEERAKGNILERFSAQQFPDLHSELNLSSLELGDSALYFCASSATPEFHNSPLHFGNGTRLTVT.